The 15 T cell receptor beta chains below come from one sample, sequenced in a study of CD8+CD57+ T cells in acquired aplastic anemia. The template used for profiling TCR beta VDJ and CDR3 was genomic DNA. TCRdb reprocessed the reads with MiXCR, giving one entry per CDR3 protein. The repertoire holds about 210,000 distinct CDR3 sequences, with roughly 33% as singletons. Sequenced sample: sorted CD4+, CD8+, or CD8+CD57+ T cells (not recorded which) from PBMCs. These receptors all come from a human donor in good health, serving as a control.

On this clonotype: One base away lies a much larger clone, so this may be a sequencing read error. The chain joins TRBV5-1 to TRBJ2-1; weak D call: TRBD1 (7 bases). The CDR3 extends over 12 amino acids. Germline CDR1 reads SGHRS; CDR2 reads YFSETQ. CDR3 DNA: TGCGCCAGCAGCTCACCGGGACTGGGACAGCTCTTC. Translated, it gives CASSSPGLGQLF.

Many counts were recorded for this clonotype. V is TRBV20-1 and J is TRBJ1-1; the D gene is possibly TRBD1 (6 bases). Trimming removed 3 bases at V and 8 bases at J, with 16 bases between. Germline-derived CDR1 and CDR2 are DFQATT and SNEGSKA (reference sequence). There are 13 residues in the CDR3. The CDR3 bases are TGCAGTGCTAGTTCGGGGGGCCGGGGCGAAGCTTTCTTT. It translates to CSASSGGRGEAFF.

This clonotype showed up many times. The chain combines TRBV15 with TRBJ2-4; D tentatively reads TRBD1 or TRBD2 (5 bases each). V shed 0 bases and J shed 2 bases, with 8 bases lying between them. The CDR3 runs to 15 residues. The germline gives CDR1 LNHNV, CDR2 YYDKDF (reference sequence). In DNA, the CDR3 is TGTGCCACCAGCAGAGATGGGACCACCAAAAACATTCAGTACTTC. Its translation: CATSRDGTTKNIQYF.

A note on this clonotype: Being one base from a much bigger clone, this may be a read error. The CDR3, as DNA: TGTGCCAGTAGTATACAGGGTTCCACCGGGAAGCTGTTTTTT. Protein: CASSIQGSTGKLFF. This chain uses TRBV19 with TRBJ2-2; either TRBD1 or TRBD2 may supply D (5 bases each). Germline values: CDR1 LNHDA, CDR2 SQIVND (reference sequence). This CDR3 contains 14 residues.

Worth noting for this clonotype: A much larger clonotype is one base distant, so this may be a read error. The V call is TRBV20-1, the J call TRBJ2-1; the D is unclear. This CDR3 has 12 amino acids. CDR1 and CDR2 from the germline V gene are DFQATT and SNEGSKA (reference sequence). Trimming left V 2 bases short and J 7 bases short, with 9 bases between. CDR3 DNA sequence: TGCAGTGCTAGAACAAGGGCTAATGAGCAGTTCTTC. Protein sequence: CSARTRANEQFF.

As regards this clonotype: Just one base apart from a much larger clone, this may be a read error. V and J are TRBV19 and TRBJ2-6; D gene ambiguous. The V end lost 4 bases, the J end lost 0 bases, and 16 bases lay between the germline ends. The CDR3 spans 18 residues. Germline CDR1 is LNHDA and CDR2 is SQIVND (reference sequence). The CDR3 DNA sequence: TGTGCCAGTAGTACTTGGGTGATGTCAAGCTCTGGGGCCAACGTCCTGACTTTC. It codes for CASSTWVMSSSGANVLTF.

This clonotype showed up just a few times. The chain uses TRBV12-3 or TRBV12-4 and TRBJ1-5; maybe TRBD1 (5 bases). V lost 3 bases and J 5 bases, leaving 11 bases between the germline ends. The CDR3 spans 14 residues. The CDR3 bases are TGTGCCAGCAGTTTTCAGGGTGGGGATCAGCCCCAGCATTTT. It is translated as CASSFQGGDQPQHF.

This clonotype occurred many times. The V gene is TRBV4-1, the J gene TRBJ1-1; 9 nucleotides agree with TRBD1. The junction had 3 bases not matched to a gene; V was cut back by 0 bases and J by 4 bases. This CDR3 contains 15 residues. Germline CDR1 MGHRA, CDR2 YSYEKL. The CDR3: CASSQDGGQGTEAFF. CDR3 nucleotides: TGCGCCAGCAGCCAAGATGGGGGACAGGGCACTGAAGCTTTCTTT.

This clonotype was seen a few times. The chain employs TRBV5-1 and TRBJ1-3; D call uncertain. V dropped 0 bases and J dropped 0 bases, with 13 bases sitting between them. The germline V gene encodes CDR1 SGHRS and CDR2 YFSETQ. The CDR3 is 17 amino acids. As DNA, the CDR3 is TGCGCCAGCAGCTTGGTTGCGGTGGGGAGCTCTGGAAACACCATATATTTT. Residues: CASSLVAVGSSGNTIYF.

This clonotype was seen a few times. V is TRBV6-1 and J is TRBJ2-7; possible D gene TRBD1, 6 bases. V was trimmed by 6 bases and J by 11 bases, leaving 29 bases between them. Germline V gives CDR1 MNHNS, CDR2 SASEGT. The CDR3 spans 16 residues. CDR3 protein: CASSSTPGRILKGEYF. The CDR3 DNA is TGTGCCAGCAGCAGCACCCCGGGACGGATCCTGAAGGGGGAGTACTTC.

With respect to this clonotype: A read error may produce the germline difference seen at one junction end. The chain carries TRBV20-1 and TRBJ2-1, with TRBD2 as a possible D gene (6 bases). The CDR3 has 16 residues. Per the germline V gene, CDR1 is DFQATT and CDR2 is SNEGSKA (reference sequence). CDR3 in DNA: TGCAGTGCTAGAGTTAGGACGGAGGGTCCCTACAGTGAGCAGTTCTTC. Amino acid sequence: CSARVRTEGPYSEQFF.

This chain links TRBV7-8 with TRBJ2-5, with TRBD1 matching 10 bases. The J call may be in error: the DNA end matches TRBJ2-7 better. Germline values: CDR1 SGHVS, CDR2 FQNEAQ. This CDR3 spans 15 amino acids. CDR3 protein: CASSEGQGRSYEQYF. Here the CDR3 DNA reads TGTGCCAGCAGCGAGGGACAGGGGCGGTCCTACGAGCAGTACTTC.

With respect to this clonotype: With a much larger clone just one base away, this may be a read error. The chain uses TRBV6-1 and TRBJ1-2; D remains ambiguous. Germline CDR1 reads MNHNS; CDR2 reads SASEGT. Trimming removed 6 bases from V and 3 bases from J, with 5 bases in between. CDR3 length equals 11 residues. The CDR3 sequence: CASRFDYGYTF. In nucleotides, the CDR3 is TGTGCCAGCAGGTTTGACTATGGCTACACCTTC.

The chain employs TRBV29-1 and TRBJ2-1, with 8 nucleotides matching TRBD1. This CDR3 comprises 12 residues. Germline CDR1 is SQVTM and CDR2 is ANQGSEA. V was clipped by 8 bases and J by 6 bases; unmatched bases: 6. The CDR3 spells CSLDREFNEQFF. CDR3 DNA: TGCAGCTTGGACAGGGAATTCAATGAGCAGTTCTTC.

This sequence joins TRBV5-1 and TRBJ2-2; TRBD1 or TRBD2 may be the D gene (6 bases each). Trimming pared 7 bases from V and 6 bases from J, leaving 22 bases between. CDR1 and CDR2 (germline): SGHRS, YFSETQ. CDR3 size: 16 residues. The CDR3 protein is CASHPGAGTFAGELFF. DNA of the CDR3: TGCGCCAGCCATCCGGGGGCAGGGACCTTTGCCGGGGAGCTGTTTTTT. The full variable domain, with the rest looked up from reference TRBV5-1 and TRBJ2-2, is KAGVTQTPRYLIKTRGQQVTLSCSPISGHRSVSWYQQTPGQGLQFLFEYFSETQRNKGNFPGRFSGRQFSNSRSEMNVSTLELGDSALYLCASHPGAGTFAGELFFGEGSRLTVL.